This T cell receptor (beta chain) stems from a study of glioma-infiltrating T cells after dendritic cell vaccination. Across the study: Autologous tumor lysate was loaded overnight onto monocyte-derived dendritic cells grown about seven days with IL-4 and GM-CSF. At biweekly intervals, patients got three intradermal dendritic cell vaccine injections. Study outcomes and limitations: Higher pretreatment TIL content predicted longer progression-free time and survival.

The repertoire was sequenced with immunoSEQ multiplex PCR; TCRdb's copy has only in-frame clones and lacks some. This table has 80,000 to 95,000 clones, 85% appearing once. Concerning this clone itself: Antigen specificity is unknown.

Time point meaning: after dendritic cell vaccination, including at tumor progression/relapse. PBMC sampling occurred before vaccination, two weeks after the third dose, and at progression. The CDR3 spans 13 residues. Looked up from germline, CDR1 is SGHTA and CDR2 is FQGTGA. The V and J ends lost 5 bases and 2 bases, in that order; junction bases with no gene match: 2. The specimen comprised blood, sampled after dendritic cell vaccination. V is TRBV7-3 and J is TRBJ1-2; the match to TRBD1 covers 7 bases. The source is a human donor with glioblastoma. CDR3 nucleotide sequence: TGTGCCAGCAGCCAAGGGGGCAACTATGGCTACACCTTC. Its translation: CASSQGGNYGYTF.